Listed below are T cell receptor beta chains from one sample, sequenced in a study of blood T cells in healthy people across ages. TCRdb re-analysed the 5' RACE reads in MiXCR, keeping a single row per CDR3 protein. This sample has 910,000 or so distinct CDR3 sequences, with roughly half found just once. Sequencing was carried out using blood. The origin of the receptors is a woman in her sixties or seventies in good health. Each CDR3 is given with its conserved first and last residue. The order of the fields is CDR3 DNA, CDR3 protein, D gene, clone size, J gene, V gene. D genes are given only for firm matches. Rows may omit the clone size; those that give it use once, few, many or a size class.

TGCAGTGCTTACCCACTCGGGGGTGAGCCTGGGGAAAAACTGTTTTTT	CSAYPLGGEPGEKLFF	-	-	TRBJ1-4	TRBV20-1
TGCGCCAGCAGTGAGATTTGGGGTCAGCCCCAGCATTTT	CASSEIWGQPQHF	-	-	TRBJ1-5	TRBV10-2
TGCAGTGCTAGGAGGCCAGGGGGCAATTCACCCCTCCACTTT	CSARRPGGNSPLHF	TRBD1	-	TRBJ1-6	TRBV20-1
TGTGCCAGTAGCCAAGATCTCCCTAGCGGGAGTTCGGAGCAGTACTTC	CASSQDLPSGSSEQYF	TRBD2	-	TRBJ2-7	TRBV4-2
TGTGCCAGCATCCTTAGCGGGAGTCGGGAGCAGTACTTC	CASILSGSREQYF	TRBD2	-	TRBJ2-5	TRBV28
TGTGCCGGGAGTGTGACTTTTGAGCAGTTCTTC	CAGSVTFEQFF	-	-	TRBJ2-1	TRBV30
TGTGCCAGCAGTTCCGGGACAGGTGGAGCGAAGACCCAGTACTTC	CASSSGTGGAKTQYF	TRBD1	few	TRBJ2-5	TRBV6-5
TGTGCCAGCAGTGTAGACAGGGGTTACATTCAGTACTTC	CASSVDRGYIQYF	TRBD1	-	TRBJ2-4	TRBV27
TGTGCCAGCAGATCGACAGGTGTCGCGGAGACCCAGTACTTC	CASRSTGVAETQYF	-	-	TRBJ2-5	TRBV2
TGTGCCAGCAGTCCCGGGACTAGCGGGAGCTTGAATGAGCAGTACTTC	CASSPGTSGSLNEQYF	TRBD2	-	TRBJ2-7	TRBV2
TGTGCCAGCAGTGAATATGTTCCGAGAGGCGCTGGCTACACCTTC	CASSEYVPRGAGYTF	-	few	TRBJ1-2	TRBV25-1
TGCAGTGCTAGAGTGGGGCTAATCACAGATACGCAGTATTTT	CSARVGLITDTQYF	-	-	TRBJ2-3	TRBV20-1
TGTGCCTGGAGGGCGGGACAGGGCTCCTACAATGAGCAGTTCTTC	CAWRAGQGSYNEQFF	TRBD1	once	TRBJ2-1	TRBV30
TGTGCCAGCAGCCAAGATTTTGGGACAGGGGGCGCTGGGGCCAACGTCCTGACTTTC	CASSQDFGTGGAGANVLTF	TRBD1	-	TRBJ2-6	TRBV3-1
TGTGCCAGCAGTTTCGTAGCCCGGCAGACTGAAGCTTTCTTT	CASSFVARQTEAFF	-	once	TRBJ1-1	TRBV12-3/TRBV12-4
TGCGCCAGCAGCTATGGGGAGGCCTACAATGAGCAGTTCTTC	CASSYGEAYNEQFF	-	few	TRBJ2-1	TRBV5-1
TGCAGTGCTAGGGGAGAGAGGAGATACAATGAGCAGTTCTTC	CSARGERRYNEQFF	-	many	TRBJ2-1	TRBV20-1
TGTGCCAGCAGTTACCTGGGACCGACTTATCCCGGGGAGCTGTTTTTT	CASSYLGPTYPGELFF	-	once	TRBJ2-2	TRBV6-6
TGTGCCAGCAGTTACTTAGCGGGGGTTGGAGAGACCCAGTACTTC	CASSYLAGVGETQYF	TRBD2	-	TRBJ2-5	TRBV6-5
TGTGCCAGCAGTGGGGGGACCGCTACCTACGAGCAGTACTTC	CASSGGTATYEQYF	-	-	TRBJ2-7	TRBV2
TGCAGTGCCAAAGGTGGCGACGCGTCTCACGATTACGAGCAGTACTTC	CSAKGGDASHDYEQYF	-	-	TRBJ2-7	TRBV20-1
TGTGCCAGCAGTCGTACTACTAGCGGGAGAGGCTACGAGCAGTACTTC	CASSRTTSGRGYEQYF	TRBD2	-	TRBJ2-7	TRBV6-5
TGTGCCATCAGTGAGGAGTTGCTGGGGGATACGCAGTATTTT	CAISEELLGDTQYF	-	few	TRBJ2-3	TRBV10-3
TGTGCCACCAGCGGCGGGGACTGCGAGCAGTACTTC	CATSGGDCEQYF	-	-	TRBJ2-7	TRBV15
TGTGCCAGCAGCTCTAGTGTGGGAGCAACCGGGGAGCTGTTTTTT	CASSSSVGATGELFF	-	many	TRBJ2-2	TRBV7-9
TGCAGTGCTAGTTTACGGACAGGGGGCGATGAGCAGTTCTTC	CSASLRTGGDEQFF	TRBD1	-	TRBJ2-1	TRBV20-1
TGTGCCAGCAGCCAAGGGGGAGCGGTGGAGGTGACCGGGGAGCTGTTTTTT	CASSQGGAVEVTGELFF	-	-	TRBJ2-2	TRBV4-2
TGTGCCAGCAAGGGGGACAGGGCCTTAGCCAAAAACATTCAGTACTTC	CASKGDRALAKNIQYF	TRBD1	few	TRBJ2-4	TRBV2